Sequencing of this TCR beta chain was carried out in a study of metastatic and nonmetastatic thyroid tumors. The CDR3 is 12 residues long. Trimming cost V 7 bases and J 6 bases, with 9 bases left between them. Germline V CDR1 and CDR2: SGHTA, FQGNSA. With MiXCR, TCRdb called clones anew from the PCR reads. The data contain 20,000 or so clones, around 9.9% of them seen just once; the ten biggest clones take up just under 30%. Many counts were recorded for this clone. The entire patient cohort was treatment-naive prior to thyroid surgery. The V gene is TRBV7-2, the J gene TRBJ2-2; D is possibly TRBD2 (5 bases). Sequencing used blood. This TCR was recovered from a female donor with papillary thyroid cancer or a benign thyroid nodule (not recorded which). Some clones in this sample may be carry-over from other donors' samples. The CDR3 loop is CASTGLSGELFF. CDR3 nucleotides: TGTGCCAGCACCGGACTGTCCGGGGAGCTGTTTTTT.